This TCR beta chain was profiled in a study of early T cells in non-severe SARS-CoV-2 infection. The CDR3 is 15 amino acids. The junction had 7 bases not matched to a gene; V was cut back by 6 bases and J by 7 bases. Each single cDNA molecule received a unique molecular identifier. Each CDR3 protein gets one entry after TCRdb re-called the 5' RACE reads with MiXCR. The data hold about 70,000 distinct CDR3 sequences, with about 5% observed a single time. V gene TRBV12-3 or TRBV12-4 combines with J gene TRBJ2-1; 12 bases are a match to TRBD2. Sequenced here: whole blood, sampled at baseline. This TCR was sampled from an adult who was a healthcare worker with PCR-confirmed SARS-CoV-2 infection or an uninfected control (not recorded which). CDR3 nucleotides: TGTGCCAGCAGCATACTAGCGGGAGGAATAAATGAGCAGTTCTTC. It is translated as CASSILAGGINEQFF.